This TCR beta chain was sequenced for a study of cytomegalovirus exposure and HLA in healthy donors. Study information: Most donors, 80% to 90% of a few hundred genotyped, fell in the Caucasian-associated ancestry cluster.

Of note for this clone: Its target is not known.

Primers for the PCR totalled 60 Vbeta and 13 Jbeta. Here immunoSEQ multiplex PCR was the method, and the copy in TCRdb shows in-frame clones only, minus some. Here the sample spans about 140,000 clones, about 66% being singletons. Broader study findings: Clonal expansion, a later analysis showed, was greater in HLA-associated TCR beta chains than in equally common others.

This CDR3 region has 15 residues. CDR1 is SGHNT, CDR2 YYREEE, per germline (reference sequence). V lost 6 bases and J 0 bases, leaving 16 bases between the germline ends. J is TRBJ2-7 and V is TRBV5-4; no firm D call. Sample: PBMCs. The sequence derives from a male donor in good health and CMV-seronegative. As DNA, the CDR3 is TGTGCCAGCACCGTAGCCACGGCGAGCTCCTACGAGCAGTACTTC. Translated, it gives CASTVATASSYEQYF.